Included here is one T cell receptor beta chain sequence, with context. The data were obtained in a study of blood T cell repertoires in COVID-19. The wider study: Samples of COVID-19 (acute and convalescent) were obtained from the United States, Italy and Spain. PBMCs, B-cell-depleted T cells, or T cells provided the cDNA or gDNA that made up the material.

Authors' processing steps: Amplifying reference gene primers gave estimates of nucleated cell counts. The table came from immunoSEQ multiplex PCR; TCRdb's copy has only in-frame clones and leaves some out. The V and J calls and the clone size are those of that table, but D and trimming were determined from the DNA. The sample lists about 130,000 clones, roughly 80% occurring once. The sequencing sample was made of PBMCs or T cells enriched from blood (not recorded which). The source is a man aged 45-65 years who had recovered from COVID-19.

CDR3 nucleotides: TGTGCCAGCCGACAGGCTCTAGCCAAAAACATTCAGTACTTC. Its protein product is CASRQALAKNIQYF. The chain links TRBV2 to TRBJ2-4, with TRBD1 as a possible D gene (6 bases). The V gene's germline CDR1 is SNHLY and CDR2 FYNNEI. This CDR3 has 14 amino acids. Trimming took 8 bases from V and 0 from J, leaving 11 bases between them.